This is a list of T cell receptor beta chains from one sample in a study of OX40 agonist ivuxolimab in advanced cancers. The table came from immunoSEQ multiplex PCR; TCRdb's copy has only in-frame clones and leaves some out. Of fewer than 70,000 clones detected, approximately 89% appear once; the ten largest clones hold around 1%. Sequenced material: CD4+ or CD8+ T cells sorted from blood, taken in a trial of the OX40 agonist ivuxolimab. These receptors were collected from an adult with an advanced solid tumor such as melanoma, head and neck, liver or kidney cancer. The CDR3 runs from the conserved cysteine through the conserved F or W. A D gene is named only where the DNA matches it firmly. Only part of the rows carry a size: once, few, many, or a class if the clone is expanded.

-,TRBJ1-3,-,TRBV9,TGTGCCAGCAGTGTGAAGGCCCGCTCGCCTGGAAACACCATATATTTT,CASSVKARSPGNTIYF
-,TRBJ2-2,-,TRBV7-9,TGTGCCAGCAGAGACAGGGACTTTGCCGGGGAGCTGTTTTTT,CASRDRDFAGELFF
-,TRBJ1-2,-,TRBV7-8,TGTGCCAGCAGCTTATTGTCCCGTGACTATGGCTACACCTTC,CASSLLSRDYGYTF
TRBD1,TRBJ1-6,-,TRBV19,TGTGCCAGTAGTCCCGGGACAGGAGGTAATTCACCCCTCCACTTT,CASSPGTGGNSPLHF
TRBD1,TRBJ2-7,-,TRBV6-6,TGTGCCAGCAGCCAACGGACAGGAACGACCTACGAGCAGTACTTC,CASSQRTGTTYEQYF
-,TRBJ1-6,-,TRBV25-1,TGTGCCAGCAGTGAATCCCACAGGGCGGGTTCACCCCTCCACTTT,CASSESHRAGSPLHF
-,TRBJ2-1,few,TRBV2,TGTGCCAGCAGTGAAGGGGGGTACAATGAGCAGTTCTTC,CASSEGGYNEQFF
TRBD2,TRBJ2-1,once,TRBV10-3,TGTGCCATCAGCCTGACTAGCGGGGGTTACAATGAGCAGTTCTTC,CAISLTSGGYNEQFF
TRBD1,TRBJ1-5,-,TRBV19,TGTGCCAGTAGTCGGACAGGGAGCAATCAGCCCCAGCATTTT,CASSRTGSNQPQHF
-,TRBJ2-4,-,TRBV11-1,TGTGCCAGCAGCTTAGAGTCAGGACAGAGCCTTCTCACCAAAAACATTCAGTACTTC,CASSLESGQSLLTKNIQYF
TRBD2,TRBJ2-1,-,TRBV5-1,TGCGCCAGCAGCTCCGGGACTAGGAAAGGGGATGAGCAGTTCTTC,CASSSGTRKGDEQFF
TRBD2,TRBJ2-7,once,TRBV29-1,TGCAGCGTTGCTGGGACTAGCGGCGCCCGCTACGAGCAGTACTTC,CSVAGTSGARYEQYF
-,TRBJ2-7,-,TRBV4-2,TGTGCCAGCAGCCAAGCCAAAGGCAGGGACCTCGAGCAGTACTTC,CASSQAKGRDLEQYF
TRBD2,TRBJ2-2,once,TRBV7-7,TGTGCTAGCAGCCCCGGGGGGAGAACCGGGGAGCTGTTTTTT,CASSPGGRTGELFF
-,TRBJ1-3,-,TRBV27,TGTGCCAGCAGTCAGGGAACGTACGGAAACACCATATATTTT,CASSQGTYGNTIYF
-,TRBJ2-1,-,TRBV6-1,TGTGCCAGCAGTGACCGGGCAGGGATCACAAATGAGCAGTTCTTC,CASSDRAGITNEQFF
TRBD1,TRBJ1-5,-,TRBV6-6,TGTGCCAGCAGACCCTACTTAGGGGGCTCCCAGCATTTT,CASRPYLGGSQHF
-,TRBJ1-2,-,TRBV2,TGTGCCAGCAGTGAACGGGGAGACTATGGCTACACCTTC,CASSERGDYGYTF
TRBD1,TRBJ1-2,-,TRBV5-1,TGCGCCAGCAGCCCAGGGACAGCCCGAACTGGCTACACCTTC,CASSPGTARTGYTF
TRBD1,TRBJ1-3,once,TRBV10-1,TGCGCCACATCTCGGGGACAGGGATTTTCTGGAAACACCATATATTTT,CATSRGQGFSGNTIYF
-,TRBJ1-1,-,TRBV27,TGTGCCAGCAGTTTATCGGGGGGTATTACTGAAGCTTTCTTT,CASSLSGGITEAFF
-,TRBJ2-3,-,TRBV5-6,TGTGCCAGCAGCTTGAGGGATACGCAGTATTTT,CASSLRDTQYF
-,TRBJ1-3,-,TRBV19,TGTGCCAGTCGGAGCTCTGGAAACACCATATATTTT,CASRSSGNTIYF
TRBD1,TRBJ2-7,-,TRBV7-9,TGTGCCAGCAGCTTAGGGGGACAGAACAGATCCTCCTACGAGCAGTACTTC,CASSLGGQNRSSYEQYF
-,TRBJ1-6,once,TRBV5-6,TGTGCCAGCAGCTTGTGGCGCAATAATTCACCCCTCCACTTT,CASSLWRNNSPLHF
-,TRBJ1-2,few,TRBV6-5,TGTGCCAGCAGTTACGAGGGATTAGGCTACACCTTC,CASSYEGLGYTF
TRBD2,TRBJ2-6,-,TRBV19,TGTGCCAGTACGGGGAGGGGCCGCTACTCTGGGGCCAACGTCCTGACTTTC,CASTGRGRYSGANVLTF
-,TRBJ2-7,-,TRBV27,TGTGCCAGCAGTAAAACATGGGGCTACGAGCAGTACTTC,CASSKTWGYEQYF
TRBD1,TRBJ1-6,-,TRBV2,TGTGCCAGCATCGGACAGGTAGTTTCACCCCTCCACTTT,CASIGQVVSPLHF
-,TRBJ1-1,-,TRBV10-1,TGCCCAACTGCCGCGACCACTGAAGCTTTCTTT,CPTAATTEAFF
TRBD2,TRBJ2-3,-,TRBV30,TGTGCCTGGGCGGGACTAGCTAGTACAGATACGCAGTATTTT,CAWAGLASTDTQYF
-,TRBJ2-7,-,TRBV10-1,TGCGCCAGCAGTGATAGGTTAACCTACGAGCAGTACTTC,CASSDRLTYEQYF
-,TRBJ1-1,-,TRBV5-4,TGTGCCAGCAAGGCGTGGGGACCAGCAACTGAAGCTTTCTTT,CASKAWGPATEAFF
-,TRBJ1-4,-,TRBV7-9,TGTGCCAGCAGTCAACCGGGACCCACTAATGAAAAACTGTTTTTT,CASSQPGPTNEKLFF
-,TRBJ2-1,-,TRBV2,TGTGCCAGCAGTGAACTGGAGAGCTCCTACAATGAGCAGTTCTTC,CASSELESSYNEQFF
TRBD2,TRBJ2-7,few,TRBV7-9,TGTGCCAGCAGCATCGGCGGGGGGCTAGCCTACGAGCAGTACTTC,CASSIGGGLAYEQYF
-,TRBJ2-2,-,TRBV27,TGTGCCAGCAGTTTATCCGCCGGGCAGGGGAGCACCGGGGAGCTGTTTTTT,CASSLSAGQGSTGELFF
-,TRBJ1-1,few,TRBV6-5,TGTGCCAGCAGATCTCTCCCTAGTCCTGAAGCTTTCTTT,CASRSLPSPEAFF
TRBD1,TRBJ1-2,once,TRBV6-1,TGTGCCAGCAGTGAAACGAACAGGGGATATGGCTACACCTTC,CASSETNRGYGYTF
-,TRBJ1-6,-,TRBV6-5,TGTGCCAGCAGCAGGGTGGTGTATAATTCACCCCTCCACTTT,CASSRVVYNSPLHF
TRBD2,TRBJ2-3,-,TRBV10-1,TGCGCCAGCAGTGGGGCTAGCGGGGGGACAGATACGCAGTATTTT,CASSGASGGTDTQYF
TRBD2,TRBJ2-1,-,TRBV6-5,TGTGCCAGCAGTTCAGGGGCAGCGGGGGCCAGCAATGAGCAGTTCTTC,CASSSGAAGASNEQFF
-,TRBJ1-1,-,TRBV6-5,TGTGCCAGCAGACGGACGAGGCCCACTGAAGCTTTCTTT,CASRRTRPTEAFF
-,TRBJ2-5,-,TRBV11-2,TGTGCCAGCAGCTTAGTACATTCGGAGACCCAGTACTTC,CASSLVHSETQYF
-,TRBJ1-2,-,TRBV19,TGTGCCAGTACCCGAGCCCGCTATGGCTACACCTTC,CASTRARYGYTF
TRBD2,TRBJ2-1,-,TRBV5-1,TGCGCCAGCAGCCCTCTAGCGGGGGAGACGTACAATGAGCAGTTCTTC,CASSPLAGETYNEQFF
TRBD2,TRBJ2-1,-,TRBV6-4,TGTGCCAGCAGTGAGAGCGCGGGGGGGAATATTTATGAGCAGTTCTTC,CASSESAGGNIYEQFF
TRBD2,TRBJ2-1,once,TRBV7-6,TGTGCCAGCAGCCGGACTAGCGGGGGGGCCCACAATGAGCAGTTCTTC,CASSRTSGGAHNEQFF
-,TRBJ1-1,-,TRBV30,TGTGCCTGGAGCGCCGACAGGAACACTGAAGCTTTCTTT,CAWSADRNTEAFF
TRBD1,TRBJ2-7,-,TRBV6-1,TGTGCCAGCAGTGGGGACAGGTTTGGCCTGGGTGTCTACGAGCAGTACTTC,CASSGDRFGLGVYEQYF
TRBD1,TRBJ2-7,-,TRBV5-1,TGCGCCAGTCGACAGGGTGCCTACGAGCAGTACTTC,CASRQGAYEQYF
-,TRBJ1-6,-,TRBV30,TGTGCCTGGAGTTCGCGGGGGCAAGCCTATAATTCACCCCTCCACTTT,CAWSSRGQAYNSPLHF